This passage covers 23 T cell receptor beta chains from one sample sequenced in a study of cytomegalovirus exposure and HLA in healthy donors. The PCR contained 60 Vbeta and 13 Jbeta primers. Profiling relied on immunoSEQ multiplex PCR, and the TCRdb table lists in-frame clones only, not all of them. Of about 140,000 clones in the sample, roughly 75% are singletons; the top ten hold about 4.4%. The specimen sequenced was PBMCs. Receptors originate from a man aged 25 to 40 in good health.

This chain connects TRBV19 to TRBJ2-1, with 7 bases lining up with TRBD2. Looked up from germline, CDR1 is LNHDA and CDR2 is SQIVND (reference sequence). The CDR3 is made up of 18 amino acids. V dropped 3 bases and J dropped 3; count of bases not matched to a gene: 14. As DNA, the CDR3 is TGTGCCAGTAGTATGGCCAGCGGGACGTTCGGGCGCTACAATGAGCAGTTCTTC. It encodes CASSMASGTFGRYNEQFF.

The chain joins TRBV5-4 to TRBJ2-3, with 8 positions matching TRBD2. V dropped 4 bases and J dropped 5; count of bases not matched to a gene: 9. Germline loops: CDR1 SGHNT, CDR2 YYREEE (reference sequence). The CDR3 is made up of 15 amino acids. CDR3 coding DNA: TGTGCCAGCAGCCAAGGAGCGGGAGCGGTAGATACGCAGTATTTT. Amino acid sequence: CASSQGAGAVDTQYF.

This clone has just a few counts. The chain links TRBV30 to TRBJ2-7; D is possibly TRBD1 (5 bases). The CDR3 consists of 14 residues. The germline gives CDR1 GTSNPN, CDR2 SVGIG (reference sequence). V was shortened by 2 bases and J by 3 bases, with 14 bases between the two germline ends. This CDR3 reads CAWSPQGVRYEQYF. The CDR3 region has the DNA TGTGCCTGGAGTCCTCAGGGTGTCCGCTACGAGCAGTACTTC. The whole variable domain, remainder taken from reference TRBV30 and TRBJ2-7, is SQTIHQWPATLVQPVGSPLSLECTVEGTSNPNLYWYRQAAGRGLQLLFYSVGIGQISSEVPQNLSASRPQDRQFILSSKKLLLSDSGFYLCAWSPQGVRYEQYFGPGTRLTVT.

This chain connects TRBV10-3 to TRBJ2-7; a possible D gene is TRBD1 (5 bases). Germline assignment: CDR1 ENHRY and CDR2 SYGVKD. The CDR3 has 14 residues. V lost 3 bases and J lost 2, with 11 bases in between. CDR3 amino acids: CAISEGAGPYEQYF. The CDR3 DNA reads as TGTGCCATCAGTGAAGGGGCAGGGCCCTACGAGCAGTACTTC.

This clone showed up just a few times. The identical CDR3 is also encoded by other nucleotide sequences in the sample. The chain's CDR3 is CATSRDAGALNEQFF. DNA for the CDR3: TGTGCCACCAGCAGAGACGCAGGGGCGTTAAATGAGCAGTTCTTC. The J gene is TRBJ2-1, the V gene TRBV15; maybe TRBD1 (6 bases). CDR1 is LNHNV, CDR2 YYDKDF, per germline (reference sequence). This CDR3 has 15 amino acids. The V and J ends lost 0 bases and 7 bases respectively, with 13 bases between them.

Comment on this clone: A junction boundary mismatches the germline segment, possibly from a read error. V usage is TRBV7-9 and J usage is TRBJ2-7; D possibly corresponds to TRBD2 (5 bases). This CDR3 contains 16 residues. CDR1 SEHNR and CDR2 FQNEAQ come from the germline V gene (reference sequence). The CDR3 spells CSSSLVALDGGYEQYF. The CDR3 DNA is TGTTCCAGCAGCTTAGTCGCACTAGATGGCGGCTACGAGCAGTACTTC.

The V call is TRBV29-1, the J call TRBJ1-2; TRBD1 matches 9 bases. Germline V lookup: CDR1 SQVTM, CDR2 ANQGSEA. The junction had 7 bases not matched to a gene; V was cut back by 7 bases and J by 4 bases. CDR3 length equals 13 residues. The CDR3 DNA is TGCAGCGCCGTGGGACAGGGACTCTATGGCTACACCTTC. It translates to CSAVGQGLYGYTF.

The genes are TRBV19 and TRBJ1-2, with D perhaps TRBD1 (5 bases). This CDR3 spans 15 amino acids. The germline gives CDR1 LNHDA, CDR2 SQIVND (reference sequence). V lost 2 bases to trimming and J lost 6 bases, with 16 bases between them. In DNA form, the CDR3 reads TGTGCCAGTAGTATATGGCCACAGGCAATTAATGGCTACACCTTC. Protein product: CASSIWPQAINGYTF.

This chain connects TRBV7-9 to TRBJ2-7; 10 positions match TRBD2. Unmatched junction bases numbered 6, after V lost 1 base and J lost 0 bases. CDR3 length: 17 residues. Germline V gene data show CDR1 as SEHNR and CDR2 as FQNEAQ (reference sequence). For the CDR3, the DNA is TGTGCCAGCAGCTTAGGACTAGCGGGCCTCAGCTCCTACGAGCAGTACTTC. It is translated as CASSLGLAGLSSYEQYF.

The gene calls are TRBV6-1 and TRBJ1-1; D might be TRBD1 (5 bases). This CDR3 has 14 residues. V dropped 8 bases and J dropped 5 bases, with 18 bases sitting between them. Germline V gives CDR1 MNHNS, CDR2 SASEGT. The CDR3 spells CASGWSGASTEAFF. In DNA, the CDR3 is TGTGCCAGCGGATGGAGTGGGGCCTCGACTGAAGCTTTCTTT.

The V and J genes are TRBV4-1 and TRBJ1-4, with D maybe TRBD1 (6 bases). The V and J ends lost 0 bases and 8 bases respectively, with 16 bases between them. This CDR3 comprises 16 residues. Germline assignment: CDR1 MGHRA and CDR2 YSYEKL. The CDR3 region is CASSQDWGQGEEKLFF. CDR3 bases: TGCGCCAGCAGCCAAGATTGGGGGCAGGGTGAGGAAAAACTGTTTTTT.

The chain is built from TRBV7-6 and TRBJ2-3; maybe TRBD2 (5 bases). V was shortened by 7 bases and J by 1 base, with 12 bases between the two germline ends. The CDR3 is 14 residues long. Germline assignment: CDR1 SGHVS and CDR2 FNYEAQ. CDR3 in DNA: TGTGCCAGCATGGTGGGAGTTGGCACAGATACGCAGTATTTT. It encodes CASMVGVGTDTQYF.

This clone came up once. V usage is TRBV10-3 and J usage is TRBJ1-1, with a possible D match to TRBD1 (5 bases). The CDR3 length is 14 residues. Germline V gene lookup returns CDR1 ENHRY and CDR2 SYGVKD. Trimming stripped 5 bases from V and 3 bases from J, with 13 bases between. This CDR3 is CAISFDIGDTEAFF. CDR3 coding DNA: TGTGCCATCAGTTTTGATATAGGGGACACTGAAGCTTTCTTT.

This clone was detected only once. This rearrangement joins TRBV2 to TRBJ1-6; weak D call: TRBD1 (5 bases). This CDR3 has 15 residues. Germline V gives CDR1 SNHLY, CDR2 FYNNEI. Deletions cut 2 bases from V and 7 bases from J, with 12 bases between. Written as DNA, the CDR3 is TGTGCCAGCAGTGAAACGCCCCGGGGGAATTCACCCCTCCACTTT. It translates to CASSETPRGNSPLHF.

Only a few counts were recorded for this clone. Other DNA sequences in this sample translate to the same CDR3. The chain is built from TRBV7-9 and TRBJ2-7, with 9 bases fitting TRBD2. The length of the CDR3 is 16 residues. V was pared by 1 base and J by 4 bases, with 8 bases of the junction left unmatched. Germline V gene sequence: CDR1 SEHNR, CDR2 FQNEAQ (reference sequence). Written as DNA, the CDR3 is TGTGCCAGCAGCTTAGTATCTGCGGGAGGGCCGTACGAGCAGTACTTC. Its translation: CASSLVSAGGPYEQYF.

This clone was detected a few times. The DNA for the CDR3 is TGTGCCAGCAGTTACGCAGGGGGTTCTGACAATGAGCAGTTCTTC. Translation: CASSYAGGSDNEQFF. The genes are TRBV7-2 and TRBJ2-1, with 7 bases fitting TRBD1. Germline CDR1 SGHTA, CDR2 FQGNSA. V shed 6 bases, J shed 5 bases, and the junction held 10 bases outside the gene matches. The length of the CDR3 is 15 residues. The variable domain in full, with the rest retrieved from reference TRBV7-2 and TRBJ2-1, is GAGVSQSPSNKVTEKGKDVELRCDPISGHTALYWYRQSLGQGLEFLIYFQGNSAPDKSGLPSDRFSAERTGGSVSTLTIQRTQQEDSAVYLCASSYAGGSDNEQFFGPGTRLTVL.

Remarks on this clone: Relative to the germline gene, one junction end is altered; a read error may explain this. The V gene is TRBV7-9, the J gene TRBJ1-1; D remains unclear. Looked up from germline, CDR1 is SEHNR and CDR2 is FQNEAQ (reference sequence). This CDR3 spans 14 amino acids. CDR3 in DNA: TGTTCCAGCAGCTTAGGCGGCAGTGGGACTGAAGCTTTCTTT. Translated: CSSSLGGSGTEAFF.

This clone is a singleton in its sample. The V and J genes are TRBV18 and TRBJ1-5, with D maybe TRBD1 (5 bases). This CDR3 has 15 residues. Germline V gene data show CDR1 as KGHSH and CDR2 as LQKENI. The germline V and J ends were trimmed by 3 bases and 0 bases, with 9 bases remaining between them. The CDR3 reads CASSPAGNSNQPQHF. CDR3 in DNA: TGTGCCAGCTCACCGGCAGGGAATAGCAATCAGCCCCAGCATTTT.

V is TRBV28 and J is TRBJ2-7; the match to TRBD2 covers 14 bases. Germline V gene lookup returns CDR1 MDHEN and CDR2 SYDVKM. The CDR3 is 15 amino acids. Trimming removed 1 base from V and 7 bases from J; junction bases left unmatched: 3. The CDR3 nucleotides read TGTGCCAGCAGTTTATCGGGACTAGCGGGAGCGGAGCAGTACTTC. This sequence encodes CASSLSGLAGAEQYF.

The chain is built from TRBV6-5 and TRBJ1-3; D ambiguous. Germline CDR1 and CDR2: MNHEY and SVGAGI. CDR3 size: 16 residues. The germline V and J ends were trimmed by 0 bases and 0 bases, with 9 bases remaining between them. The CDR3 sequence: CASSYSPGSSGNTIYF. The DNA for the CDR3 is TGTGCCAGCAGTTACTCCCCCGGGAGCTCTGGAAACACCATATATTTT.

The rearrangement uses TRBV2 and TRBJ1-1; D possibly corresponds to TRBD1 (5 bases). The CDR3 sequence is 12 residues long. V dropped 2 bases and J dropped 11 bases, with 12 bases sitting between them. Germline-derived CDR1 and CDR2 are SNHLY and FYNNEI. The CDR3 spells CASSERTNGAFF. The DNA for the CDR3 is TGTGCCAGCAGTGAACGGACAAACGGGGCTTTCTTT.

The chain is built from TRBV28 and TRBJ2-2; TRBD1 aligns across 7 bases. The V segment lost 8 bases and the J segment 6 bases; nucleotides outside the gene matches: 12. The germline V gene encodes CDR1 MDHEN and CDR2 SYDVKM. CDR3 length: 15 residues. The chain's CDR3 is CASSPQGWGPGELFF. The DNA for the CDR3 is TGTGCCAGCTCTCCACAGGGGTGGGGGCCCGGGGAGCTGTTTTTT.

The chain couples TRBV28 to TRBJ1-2; no reliable D call. The ends were cut back, 5 bases at V and 4 bases at J, with 14 bases in the middle. In germline, CDR1 is MDHEN, CDR2 SYDVKM. This CDR3 spans 14 amino acids. The CDR3 loop is CASSPDQGAYGYTF. For the CDR3, the DNA is TGTGCCAGCAGTCCAGATCAAGGAGCCTATGGCTACACCTTC.